This passage covers 18 T cell receptor beta chains from one sample sequenced in a study of Ad26.COV2.S vaccination and SARS-CoV-2 variants (dated by TCRdb to the early 2020s). This specimen's treatment or condition label, per the study, means: around 19 received Ad26.COV2.S at low or high dose, single or two shots; about 5 received placebo; per-sample allocation not given. For vaccine and placebo recipients, the sequenced repertoires came from samples collected on day 63 after the first injection. The library was built by means of the immunoSEQ multiplex PCR assay. Here the immuneACCESS table is served through TCRdb, limited to in-frame sequences with V and J called. Missing clones are a known gap in these copies; in checked studies unresolved V genes cover under half, and the rest lacks a known reason. The sample table shows around 450,000 clones, and about 88% are seen once. The ten largest account for approximately 1.7% of the sample.

The sequences come from peripheral blood, collected in a trial of Ad26.COV2.S vaccine versus placebo. These receptors were taken from a person aged 18-65 years who received the Ad26.COV2.S COVID-19 vaccine or a placebo.

This sequence joins TRBV5-5 and TRBJ1-6; TRBD1 matches at 7 bases. Germline V lookup: CDR1 SGHKS, CDR2 YYEKEE (reference sequence). There are 17 residues in the CDR3. V was clipped by 1 base and J by 4 bases; unmatched bases: 8. In DNA form, the CDR3 reads TGTGCCAGCAGCTTGCGGGGGGACAGTGTGTATAATTCACCCCTCCACTTT. It is translated as CASSLRGDSVYNSPLHF.

J is TRBJ2-5 and V is TRBV9, with D perhaps matching TRBD2 (6 bases). Per the germline V gene, CDR1 is SGDLS and CDR2 is YYNGEE. This CDR3 has 16 amino acids. V was cut by 4 bases and J by 1 base, with 17 bases left in between. The chain's CDR3 is CASSTRPGTVQETQYF. The CDR3 DNA is TGTGCCAGCAGCACTCGACCCGGGACTGTCCAAGAGACCCAGTACTTC. Filled out from reference TRBV9 and TRBJ2-5, the complete variable domain reads DSGVTQTPKHLITATGQRVTLRCSPRSGDLSVYWYQQSLDQGLQFLIQYYNGEERAKGNILERFSAQQFPDLHSELNLSSLELGDSALYFCASSTRPGTVQETQYFGPGTRLLVL.

V is TRBV25-1 and J is TRBJ1-4; TRBD1 matches at 8 bases. J was trimmed by 8 bases and V by 3 bases; bases with no gene match: 8. The CDR3 has 15 amino acids. Germline loops: CDR1 MGHDK, CDR2 SYGVNS. CDR3 protein: CASSDLDRAGEKLFF. The CDR3 coding sequence is TGTGCCAGCAGTGACCTGGACAGGGCTGGAGAAAAACTGTTTTTT.

The chain is built from TRBV11-1 and TRBJ2-3; TRBD2 matches 9 bases. CDR1 is SGHAT, CDR2 FQDESV, per germline (reference sequence). V lost 5 bases and J lost 2; bases outside the gene matches: 8. This CDR3 comprises 16 residues. CDR3 sequence reads: CASSARLAVDTDTQYF. CDR3 coding DNA: TGTGCCAGCAGCGCCAGACTAGCGGTTGACACAGATACGCAGTATTTT.

The gene calls are TRBV3-1 (or the pseudogene TRBV3-2) and TRBJ2-7; D gene unclear. CDR3 length equals 13 residues. V lost 0 bases to trimming and J lost 3 bases, with 6 bases between them. Germline CDR1 and CDR2: LGHDT and YNNKEL (reference sequence). The CDR3: CASSQEMGYEQYF. As DNA, the CDR3 is TGTGCCAGCAGCCAAGAAATGGGCTACGAGCAGTACTTC.

The V and J genes are TRBV18 and TRBJ2-2, with TRBD2 identical over 13 bases. With 1 base clipped from V and 9 bases from J, the junction kept 8 bases outside the gene matches. The CDR3 has 17 amino acids. Germline V lookup: CDR1 KGHSH, CDR2 LQKENI. The CDR3 loop reads CASSPQERLAGGRELFF. The CDR3 DNA follows: TGTGCCAGCTCACCACAAGAAAGACTAGCGGGAGGACGGGAGCTGTTTTTT.

J is TRBJ2-1 and V is TRBV7-2, with unresolved D. The germline gives CDR1 SGHTA, CDR2 FQGNSA. The germline V and J ends were trimmed by 2 bases and 0 bases, with 11 bases remaining between them. This CDR3 region has 16 residues. The CDR3 bases are TGTGCCAGCAGCTTAACCGGCAGTACCTCCTACAATGAGCAGTTCTTC. Amino acid sequence: CASSLTGSTSYNEQFF.

The gene calls are TRBV27 and TRBJ1-2; 11 bases match TRBD1. This CDR3 has 16 residues. The germline V gene encodes CDR1 MNHEY and CDR2 SMNVEV (reference sequence). The ends lost 6 bases at V and 4 bases at J; junction bases unmatched: 10. The CDR3 spells CASRGGRTGGSYGYTF. The CDR3, as DNA: TGTGCCAGCAGAGGGGGACGGACAGGGGGCAGCTATGGCTACACCTTC.

This clone was seen only a few times. Other DNA sequences from this sample encode an identical CDR3 as well. This chain joins TRBV15 and TRBJ2-5; D gene uncertain. The germline V and J ends were trimmed by 6 bases and 3 bases, with 5 bases remaining between them. The CDR3 spans 11 residues. The germline gives CDR1 LNHNV, CDR2 YYDKDF (reference sequence). The CDR3, as DNA: TGTGCCACCAGGGGTGAAGAGACCCAGTACTTC. Protein product: CATRGEETQYF.

This clone was picked up a small number of times. V gene TRBV19 combines with J gene TRBJ1-5; D gene uncertain. Germline CDR1 reads LNHDA; CDR2 reads SQIVND (reference sequence). V dropped 3 bases and J dropped 3 bases, with 9 bases sitting between them. The CDR3 spans 14 residues. The CDR3, as DNA: TGTGCCAGTAGTATTGTCGGGATCAATCAGCCCCAGCATTTT. Residues: CASSIVGINQPQHF.

In its sample, this clone was seen a few times. The J gene is TRBJ1-5, the V gene TRBV15, with unresolved D. Trimming removed 4 bases from V and 2 bases from J, with 6 bases in between. The CDR3 covers 13 residues. In germline, CDR1 is LNHNV, CDR2 YYDKDF (reference sequence). CDR3 sequence: CATSNRGNQPQHF. CDR3 in DNA: TGTGCCACCAGCAACAGAGGCAATCAGCCCCAGCATTTT.

The chain couples TRBV6-5 to TRBJ1-4; 9 bases agree with TRBD1. V was pared by 0 bases and J by 10 bases, with 9 bases of the junction left unmatched. Germline CDR1 is MNHEY and CDR2 is SVGAGI. The CDR3 is 16 amino acids. The CDR3 DNA reads TGTGCCAGCAGTTACTCGATGGACAGGGGAAGTGGAAAACTGTTTTTT. Amino acids: CASSYSMDRGSGKLFF.

This clone was counted a single time. The chain combines TRBV6-5 with TRBJ2-7; 10 bases match TRBD1. V was pared by 6 bases and J by 4 bases, with 6 bases of the junction left unmatched. Germline CDR1 is MNHEY and CDR2 is SVGAGI. The CDR3 has 14 amino acids. The CDR3 here is CASRPTGGSYEQYF. The CDR3 DNA sequence: TGTGCCAGCAGACCGACAGGGGGCTCGTACGAGCAGTACTTC.

The chain combines TRBV3-1 (or the pseudogene TRBV3-2) with TRBJ1-1; D gene ambiguous. Germline V gene data show CDR1 as LGHDT and CDR2 as YNNKEL (reference sequence). V shed 2 bases and J shed 7 bases, with 14 bases lying between them. The CDR3 totals 14 residues. Written as DNA, the CDR3 is TGTGCCAGCAGCCAACTTGGGGAGGGCTTTGAAGCTTTCTTT. It encodes CASSQLGEGFEAFF.

The chain couples TRBV6-5 to TRBJ1-4, with D unclear. V was cut by 0 bases and J by 8 bases, with 7 bases left in between. Germline assignment: CDR1 MNHEY and CDR2 SVGAGI. This CDR3 spans 13 amino acids. CDR3 sequence (DNA): TGTGCCAGCAGTTACTCTGTCCGGGAAAAACTGTTTTTT. Residues: CASSYSVREKLFF.

The J gene is TRBJ2-2, the V gene TRBV20-1; D gene uncertain. The CDR3 covers 12 residues. V was shortened by 3 bases and J by 5 bases, with 7 bases between the two germline ends. In germline, CDR1 is DFQATT, CDR2 SNEGSKA (reference sequence). CDR3 sequence (DNA): TGCAGTGCTAGTACTACGACCGGGGAGCTGTTTTTT. Translating gives CSASTTTGELFF.

The rearrangement joins TRBV24-1 to TRBJ2-5; no reliable D call. This CDR3 comprises 14 residues. The V and J ends lost 0 bases and 5 bases respectively, with 9 bases between them. Germline loops: CDR1 KGHDR, CDR2 SFDVKD. CDR3 protein: CATSDLGPGETQYF. The CDR3 DNA is TGTGCCACCAGTGATTTGGGCCCTGGGGAGACCCAGTACTTC.

This chain uses TRBV30 with TRBJ1-1; D remains ambiguous. The CDR3 loop spans 11 amino acids. Germline CDR1 reads GTSNPN; CDR2 reads SVGIG (reference sequence). V lost 4 bases and J lost 7, with 10 bases in between. CDR3 nucleotides: TGTGCCTGGACGCGTAACCTTGAAGCTTTCTTT. Amino acids: CAWTRNLEAFF. The full variable domain, completed using reference TRBV30 and TRBJ1-1, is SQTIHQWPATLVQPVGSPLSLECTVEGTSNPNLYWYRQAAGRGLQLLFYSVGIGQISSEVPQNLSASRPQDRQFILSSKKLLLSDSGFYLCAWTRNLEAFFGQGTRLTVV.